These 24 T cell receptor beta chains came from one sample sequenced in a study of post-analysis software for immune sequencing data. Whole-study results and caveats: TRBV5-6, TRBV5-1 and TRBV20-1 belonged to a set of roughly five TRBV segments that were more frequent in patients than controls.

cDNA libraries of TCR beta carried unique molecular identifiers. TCRdb analysed the PCR reads with MiXCR anew, one entry per CDR3 protein. The sample contains about 820,000 distinct CDR3 sequences, roughly 50% of which appear only once. For these TCRs, the target antigens are not known. The sample was blood. The receptors derive from a girl aged 10-17 years with multiple sclerosis.

The J gene is TRBJ2-7, the V gene TRBV20-1; no firm D call. V lost 2 bases and J 7 bases, leaving 18 bases between the germline ends. This CDR3 comprises 14 residues. Germline assignment: CDR1 DFQATT and CDR2 SNEGSKA (reference sequence). Here the CDR3 reads CSARQWLDRREQYF. CDR3 in DNA: TGCAGTGCTAGACAGTGGCTAGATCGACGGGAGCAGTACTTC.

The chain has TRBV5-1 and TRBJ2-7, with D perhaps TRBD2 (5 bases). This CDR3 contains 14 residues. In germline, CDR1 is SGHRS, CDR2 YFSETQ. Between the trimmed V and J ends, which lost 1 base and 7 bases, there was a span of 15 bases. The CDR3 is CASSLSLGVGEQYF. The CDR3 region has the DNA TGCGCCAGCAGCTTGTCCCTGGGAGTGGGAGAGCAGTACTTC.

The chain is built from TRBV12-3 or TRBV12-4 and TRBJ2-2, with 9 bases aligning to TRBD1. There are 15 residues in the CDR3. The junction had 6 bases not matched to a gene; V was cut back by 6 bases and J by 4 bases. CDR3 sequence (DNA): TGTGCCAGCAGGCCCGGGACAGGGCCCACCGGGGAGCTGTTTTTT. The encoded protein is CASRPGTGPTGELFF.

The sample holds a few counts of this clonotype. The chain couples TRBV20-1 to TRBJ1-2; the D gene is possibly TRBD1 (6 bases). Trimming took 1 base from V and 4 from J, leaving 25 bases between them. The CDR3 is made up of 18 amino acids. Looked up from germline, CDR1 is DFQATT and CDR2 is SNEGSKA (reference sequence). CDR3 protein: CSARAAGERRDTGYGYTF. CDR3 nucleotides: TGCAGTGCTAGAGCGGCAGGGGAGAGGCGAGATACCGGCTATGGCTACACCTTC.

The V call is TRBV2, the J call TRBJ2-3; 9 bases are a match to TRBD1. The germline V gene encodes CDR1 SNHLY and CDR2 FYNNEI. The CDR3 length is 14 residues. J lost 7 bases, V lost 3 bases, and 5 bases had no gene match. The CDR3 loop reads CASSEGQGGNTQYF. The CDR3 coding sequence is TGTGCCAGCAGTGAGGGACAGGGAGGTAATACGCAGTATTTT.

The sample holds one count of this clonotype. Written as DNA, the CDR3 is TGTGCCAGCAGGCGTCAGGCCTACCTAACCTACGAGCAGTACTTC. This sequence encodes CASRRQAYLTYEQYF. The V gene is TRBV6-5, the J gene TRBJ2-7, with D hard to call. Germline CDR1 MNHEY, CDR2 SVGAGI. The CDR3 loop spans 15 amino acids. V lost 6 bases to trimming and J lost 2 bases, with 17 bases between them.

The V gene is TRBV20-1, the J gene TRBJ2-5; 9 positions match TRBD1. The CDR3 covers 19 residues. Germline V CDR1 and CDR2: DFQATT, SNEGSKA (reference sequence). Unmatched junction bases numbered 18, after V lost 2 bases and J lost 2 bases. The DNA for the CDR3 is TGCAGTGCTAGACCACTCGTACCGGGACAGGGCGTCAGTCAAGAGACCCAGTACTTC. Its translation: CSARPLVPGQGVSQETQYF.

The genes are TRBV3-1 and TRBJ2-3; 9 bases line up with TRBD2. J gave up 1 base and V 5 bases, and 13 bases lay outside the gene matches. Looked up from germline, CDR1 is LGHDT and CDR2 is YNNKEL (reference sequence). The CDR3 runs to 18 residues. The CDR3 DNA follows: TGTGCCAGCAGCGGGCCCCCAAGCGGGAGGCCAGGCACAGATACGCAGTATTTT. Protein sequence: CASSGPPSGRPGTDTQYF.

In DNA, the CDR3 is TGCAGCGTTTCCGAGACAGATGGTAGATCACCCCTCCACTTT. Its protein product is CSVSETDGRSPLHF. This chain uses TRBV29-1 with TRBJ1-6, with TRBD1 as a possible D gene (5 bases). Germline CDR1 reads SQVTM; CDR2 reads ANQGSEA. V was clipped by 5 bases and J by 10 bases, with 18 bases between them. CDR3 length equals 14 residues.

There are a few counts of this clonotype. The gene calls are TRBV29-1 and TRBJ2-7; tentatively, D is TRBD1 or TRBD2 (5 bases each). Trimming took 1 base from V and 3 from J, leaving 7 bases between them. From germline, CDR1 is SQVTM and CDR2 ANQGSEA. This CDR3 has 12 amino acids. The CDR3 region has the DNA TGCAGCGTTGAAGGGGGGAACTACGAGCAGTACTTC. It yields the protein CSVEGGNYEQYF.

The chain recombines TRBV4-1 with TRBJ2-4, with D possibly being TRBD2 (6 bases). This CDR3 contains 16 residues. Germline V gene sequence: CDR1 MGHRA, CDR2 YSYEKL. V shed 1 base and J shed 2 bases, with 12 bases lying between them. The CDR3 region is CASSQVPAGTKNIQYF. As DNA, the CDR3 is TGCGCCAGCAGCCAAGTCCCCGCGGGGACCAAAAACATTCAGTACTTC.

This clonotype was recorded a few times. V gene TRBV15 combines with J gene TRBJ2-5; 11 nucleotides match TRBD1. Germline values: CDR1 LNHNV, CDR2 YYDKDF (reference sequence). Trimming at V came to 1 base and at J to 2 bases, leaving 3 bases not matched to a gene. The CDR3 runs 16 residues. The chain's CDR3 is CATSRARDRGQETQYF. CDR3 sequence (DNA): TGTGCCACCAGCAGAGCCCGGGACAGGGGGCAAGAGACCCAGTACTTC. The full variable domain, rest sourced from reference TRBV15 and TRBJ2-5, is DAMVIQNPRYQVTQFGKPVTLSCSQTLNHNVMYWYQQKSSQAPKLLFHYYDKDFNNEADTPDNFQSRRPNTSFCFLDIRSPGLGDTAMYLCATSRARDRGQETQYFGPGTRLLVL.

In its sample, this clonotype was seen a few times. The rearrangement joins TRBV6-1 to TRBJ2-7; the D gene is possibly TRBD1 (6 bases). This CDR3 comprises 13 residues. Trimming shortened V by 4 bases and J by 3 bases, and 10 bases separated the two germline ends. Germline V CDR1 and CDR2: MNHNS, SASEGT. The CDR3 loop reads CASSGRTVYEQYF. CDR3 sequence (DNA): TGTGCCAGCAGTGGCCGGACAGTCTACGAGCAGTACTTC.

The CDR3 nucleotides are TGCAGCGTTGATAAAAGTAACACTGAAGCTTTCTTT. This translates into CSVDKSNTEAFF. The V call is TRBV29-1, the J call TRBJ1-1; D gene uncertain. Deletions cut 3 bases from V and 2 bases from J, with 7 bases between. The CDR3 has 12 residues. CDR1 is SQVTM, CDR2 ANQGSEA, per germline.

The CDR3 nucleotides are TGTGCCATCGGGGCGACGGATACGCAGTATTTT. The encoded protein is CAIGATDTQYF. The rearrangement links TRBV10-3 to TRBJ2-3; the D gene is possibly TRBD1 (5 bases). CDR3 length: 11 amino acids. The germline CDR1 and CDR2 sequences are ENHRY and SYGVKD. The ends were cut back, 8 bases at V and 6 bases at J, with 9 bases in the middle.

This clonotype was picked up a small number of times. V is TRBV10-3 and J is TRBJ2-5; no definite D call. Germline V gene data show CDR1 as ENHRY and CDR2 as SYGVKD. There are 12 residues in the CDR3. The germline V and J ends were trimmed by 3 bases and 2 bases, with 4 bases remaining between them. The CDR3 here is CAISDLQETQYF. The DNA for the CDR3 is TGTGCCATCAGTGACCTTCAAGAGACCCAGTACTTC.

The V and J genes are TRBV10-1 and TRBJ2-3; no reliable D call. Germline CDR1 reads WNHNN; CDR2 reads SYGVQD (reference sequence). CDR3 size: 14 residues. The V end was cut by 2 bases, the J end by 6 bases, with 12 bases between. As DNA, the CDR3 is TGCGCCAGCAGTGAGAAGTCTTGGGGTGATACGCAGTATTTT. Translated, it gives CASSEKSWGDTQYF.

This rearrangement joins TRBV2 to TRBJ1-1; D gene unclear. V lost 6 bases to trimming and J lost 7 bases, with 21 bases between them. The germline V gene encodes CDR1 SNHLY and CDR2 FYNNEI. The CDR3 is 15 amino acids. The CDR3 sequence is CASRQKGSELSEAFF. The CDR3 nucleotides read TGTGCCAGCAGACAAAAAGGGTCAGAGCTTAGTGAAGCTTTCTTT.

This chain uses TRBV5-1 with TRBJ2-1; 11 bases are a match to TRBD2. Germline values: CDR1 SGHRS, CDR2 YFSETQ. Losses at the gene ends were 2 bases for V and 6 bases for J; bases not matched to a gene: 19. CDR3 length equals 20 residues. CDR3 DNA: TGCGCCAGCAGCTTACAACCGTGGCTAGCGGGAGGAACCTCTAGCAATGAGCAGTTCTTC. Amino acid sequence: CASSLQPWLAGGTSSNEQFF.

Note on this clonotype: One junction end disagrees with the germline gene, perhaps due to a read error. CDR3 DNA sequence: TGTGCCAGCGGTTTGGAGGGAGGCAACTATGGCTACACCTTC. It yields the protein CASGLEGGNYGYTF. This chain joins TRBV12-3 or TRBV12-4 and TRBJ1-2, with D unclear. CDR3 length: 14 residues.

This chain uses TRBV6-6 with TRBJ2-7; 9 bases match TRBD1. The J segment lost 3 bases and the V segment lost 8 bases, leaving 8 bases of the junction unmatched. Germline-derived CDR1 and CDR2 are MNHNY and SVGAGI (reference sequence). The CDR3 runs to 14 residues. As DNA, the CDR3 is TGTGCCAGCCGTTCCGGACAGGGGCTCTACGAGCAGTACTTC. Translation: CASRSGQGLYEQYF.

This chain connects TRBV5-1 to TRBJ2-6; the D is unclear. From germline, CDR1 is SGHRS and CDR2 YFSETQ. V lost 4 bases and J lost 0, with 11 bases in between. The CDR3 consists of 16 residues. CDR3: CASSIGPNSGANVLTF. CDR3 nucleotide sequence: TGCGCCAGCAGCATCGGACCCAACTCTGGGGCCAACGTCCTGACTTTC.

V usage is TRBV7-2 and J usage is TRBJ2-1, with a tentative D call TRBD1 (5 bases). There are 16 residues in the CDR3. Germline CDR1 reads SGHTA; CDR2 reads FQGNSA. V dropped 8 bases and J dropped 8 bases, with 25 bases sitting between them. CDR3 protein: CASQPDPDKGVYEQFF. CDR3 DNA: TGTGCCAGCCAACCTGACCCGGACAAAGGGGTTTATGAGCAGTTCTTC. Supplemented by reference TRBV7-2 and TRBJ2-1, the full variable domain reads GAGVSQSPSNKVTEKGKDVELRCDPISGHTALYWYRQSLGQGLEFLIYFQGNSAPDKSGLPSDRFSAERTGGSVSTLTIQRTQQEDSAVYLCASQPDPDKGVYEQFFGPGTRLTVL.

J is TRBJ2-1 and V is TRBV20-1, with 7 bases identical to TRBD2. This CDR3 has 14 amino acids. V was pared by 3 bases and J by 7 bases, with 9 bases of the junction left unmatched. From germline, CDR1 is DFQATT and CDR2 SNEGSKA (reference sequence). The CDR3 sequence: CSARFGGSLNEQFF. The CDR3 coding sequence is TGCAGTGCTAGGTTTGGCGGGAGTTTAAATGAGCAGTTCTTC.